This T cell receptor (beta chain) stems from a study of T-cell reconstitution after alpha-beta-depleted transplantation in children. A few counts support this clonotype. Trimming removed 8 bases from V and 10 bases from J, with 9 bases in between. The CDR3 extends over 10 amino acids. Looked up from germline, CDR1 is MNHEY and CDR2 is SMNVEV (reference sequence). Unique molecular identifiers were used to barcode this TCRbeta library. Each CDR3 protein gets one entry after TCRdb re-called the PCR reads with MiXCR. The sample shows about 540,000 distinct CDR3 sequences, 15% to 20% of them seen only once.

This receptor was identified in a human donor who donated a stem cell graft to a child with acute lymphoblastic leukemia. Sample: PBMCs from the stem cell graft donor, taken from the stem cell graft. The chain recombines TRBV27 with TRBJ2-1; possibly TRBD1 for D (6 bases). The CDR3 DNA follows: TGTGCCAGCGGCGGACAGGAGCAGTTCTTC. Its translation: CASGGQEQFF.